This TCR beta chain was found in a study of cytomegalovirus exposure and HLA in healthy donors. Study-level findings and limits: Roughly uniform depth of sequencing across donors was assumed in presence/absence analyses.

The PCR used 60 Vbeta and 13 Jbeta primers. The repertoire was sequenced with immunoSEQ multiplex PCR; TCRdb's copy has only in-frame clones and lacks some. The table lists 100,000 to 150,000 clones, approximately 79% of them singletons, with approximately 3.5% in the top ten. On this clone itself: Its antigen is not known. One junction end disagrees with the germline gene, perhaps due to a read error.

The CDR3 has 16 residues. Germline V gives CDR1 SEHNR, CDR2 FQNEAQ (reference sequence). The rearrangement uses TRBV7-9 and TRBJ1-5; 7 bases align to TRBD1. The sequence derives from a young man in good health and CMV-seronegative. Sequences were obtained from PBMCs. For the CDR3, the DNA is TGTTCCAGCAGCCCCGGAAGTGAAGGGGGCAGGGGGCCCCAGCATTTT. Translating it yields CSSSPGSEGGRGPQHF.